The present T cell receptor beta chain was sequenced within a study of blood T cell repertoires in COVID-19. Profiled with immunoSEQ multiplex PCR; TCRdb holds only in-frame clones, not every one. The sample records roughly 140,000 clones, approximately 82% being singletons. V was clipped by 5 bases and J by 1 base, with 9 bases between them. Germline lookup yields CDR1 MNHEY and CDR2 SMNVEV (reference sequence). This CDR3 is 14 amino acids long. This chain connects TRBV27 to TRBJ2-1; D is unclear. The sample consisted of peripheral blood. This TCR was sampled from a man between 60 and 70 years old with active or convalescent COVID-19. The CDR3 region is CASSPGESYNEQFF. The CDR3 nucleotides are TGTGCCAGCAGTCCAGGCGAATCCTACAATGAGCAGTTCTTC.